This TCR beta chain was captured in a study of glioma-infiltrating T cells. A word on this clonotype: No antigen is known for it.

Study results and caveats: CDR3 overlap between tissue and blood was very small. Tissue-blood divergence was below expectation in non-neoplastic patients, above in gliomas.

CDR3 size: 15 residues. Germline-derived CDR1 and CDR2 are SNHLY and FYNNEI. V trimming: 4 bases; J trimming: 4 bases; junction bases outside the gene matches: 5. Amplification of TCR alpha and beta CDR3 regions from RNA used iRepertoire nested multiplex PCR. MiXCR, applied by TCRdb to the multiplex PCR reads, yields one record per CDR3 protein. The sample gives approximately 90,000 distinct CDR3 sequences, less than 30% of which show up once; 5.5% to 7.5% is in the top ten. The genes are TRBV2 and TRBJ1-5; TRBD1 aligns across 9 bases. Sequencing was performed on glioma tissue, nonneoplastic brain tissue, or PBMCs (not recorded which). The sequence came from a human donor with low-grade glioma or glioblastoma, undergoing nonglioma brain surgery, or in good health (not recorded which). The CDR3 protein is CASSGPGTGNQPQHF. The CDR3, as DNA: TGTGCCAGCAGTGGACCCGGGACAGGGAATCAGCCCCAGCATTTT.